A single sample is the source of the 6 T cell receptor beta chains below, sequenced in a study of blood T cell repertoires in COVID-19 (dated by TCRdb to 2020 to 2022). The method was the immunoSEQ multiplex PCR assay. What TCRdb holds here is the immuneACCESS table cut down to in-frame rearrangements. Part of the clones is not present; checked against another copy, under half of the missing clones reflect an unresolved V gene, and the others are unexplained. Recorded for this sample are under 250,000 clones; roughly four fifths of them occurred a single time. The top ten clonotypes cover around 2% of the sample. Specimen: peripheral blood. Every receptor here comes from an older woman with acute or convalescent COVID-19.

Only one count was recorded for this clone. V is TRBV7-2 and J is TRBJ1-2, with 10 bases aligning to TRBD1. The length of the CDR3 is 14 residues. With 5 bases clipped from V and 5 bases from J, the junction kept 5 bases outside the gene matches. Germline lookup yields CDR1 SGHTA and CDR2 FQGNSA. CDR3 loop: CASSPWDRGYGYTF. For the CDR3, the DNA is TGTGCCAGCAGCCCCTGGGACAGGGGTTATGGCTACACCTTC. The full variable domain, rest sourced from reference TRBV7-2 and TRBJ1-2, is GAGVSQSPSNKVTEKGKDVELRCDPISGHTALYWYRQSLGQGLEFLIYFQGNSAPDKSGLPSDRFSAERTGGSVSTLTIQRTQQEDSAVYLCASSPWDRGYGYTFGSGTRLTVV.

This chain joins TRBV29-1 and TRBJ1-1; tentative D call: TRBD1 (6 bases). This CDR3 has 13 amino acids. CDR1 and CDR2 (germline): SQVTM, ANQGSEA. V lost 6 bases and J 3 bases, leaving 14 bases between the germline ends. Written as DNA, the CDR3 is TGCAGCGTCCAAATTCGACAGGACACTGAAGCTTTCTTT. Protein product: CSVQIRQDTEAFF.

This chain connects TRBV27 to TRBJ1-3, with TRBD1 matching 8 bases. V was pared by 2 bases and J by 4 bases, with 1 base of the junction left unmatched. Germline CDR1 and CDR2: MNHEY and SMNVEV (reference sequence). The CDR3 consists of 14 residues. This chain's CDR3 is CASSLRQGGNTIYF. CDR3 nucleotide sequence: TGTGCCAGCAGTTTACGACAGGGGGGAAACACCATATATTTT.

This chain links TRBV23-1 with TRBJ2-7; 7 bases map to TRBD1. TRBV23-1 is an ORF, and what it does is uncertain. The CDR3 consists of 16 residues. V lost 0 bases to trimming and J lost 6 bases; unmatched junction nucleotides: 11. The CDR3 DNA follows: TGCGCCAGCAGTCAATCCCCAGACAGGGAAAGGGGCGAGCAGTACTTC. It specifies CASSQSPDRERGEQYF.

The chain employs TRBV28 and TRBJ1-2, with TRBD1 identical over 7 bases. The germline V gene has CDR1 MDHEN and CDR2 SYDVKM. After removal of 2 bases from V and 6 bases from J, the junction contained 6 bases not matched to a gene. The CDR3 has 14 amino acids. CDR3 loop: CASSLRQGVHGYTF. The CDR3, as DNA: TGTGCCAGCAGTTTAAGGCAGGGGGTTCATGGCTACACCTTC.

The chain couples TRBV6-2 or TRBV6-3 to TRBJ1-2; the D gene is possibly TRBD1 (5 bases). The CDR3 runs to 14 residues. CDR1 MNHEY and CDR2 SVGEGT come from the germline V gene. Deletions cut 2 bases from V and 4 bases from J, with 11 bases between. CDR3 DNA sequence: TGTGCCAGCAGTTACGATCCTCAGGGCTATGGCTACACCTTC. Protein: CASSYDPQGYGYTF.